Reported below is one T cell receptor beta chain. Its antigen remains unidentified. The CDR3 runs 14 residues. CDR1 and CDR2 from the germline V gene are MGHRA and YSYEKL. Trimming stripped 3 bases from V and 4 bases from J, with 12 bases between. Every subset had its genomic DNA shared out evenly among several immunoSEQ plates. Using immunoSEQ multiplex PCR, the repertoire was profiled, and TCRdb retains in-frame clones only, with some absent. The sample yields approximately 480,000 clones, roughly 79% seen once. This record comes from a study of shared clonotypes between healthy human individuals. Study-wide findings and caveats: Genetic and exposure-history diversity was limited by the small donor number. It was anticipated that sequencing depth would influence how many clonotypes donors shared.

The donors were all Caucasian adults (living in Nashville, Tennessee). Sequencing was carried out using PBMCs. The receptor was isolated from a woman in her thirties or forties in good health. Some clones in this sample may be carry-over from other donors' samples. The chain links TRBV4-1 to TRBJ2-5; D ambiguous. The CDR3 region is CASSHPARRETQYF. CDR3 nucleotides: TGCGCCAGCAGCCATCCAGCTAGGCGAGAGACCCAGTACTTC.